A single TCR beta chain is shown here with its context. The antigen is not known. The sample originates from a study of cytomegalovirus exposure and HLA in healthy donors. Overall study results and limits: The listing of 150 to 200 TCR beta chains classed them as cytomegalovirus-associated. Most TCR sequences proved rare, with some public TCRs found in many donors. Subsequent analysis revealed that first-cohort TCR clusters tended to co-occur in the approximately 120 validation repertoires.

TCRdb's copy holds only in-frame clones and misses some; the assay was immunoSEQ multiplex PCR. The sample records approximately 58,000 clones, roughly 94% being singletons. Donors came from a validation cohort of 90 to 150 subjects, distinct from the first 666-subject cohort. The sequence was collected from a man aged 18 to 29 in good health and CMV-seronegative. Material: PBMCs.

The CDR3 DNA reads TGTGCCAGCAGCTTGGGGGGGCAGCGGTACAATGAGCAGTTCTTC. It codes for CASSLGGQRYNEQFF. The rearrangement joins TRBV5-6 to TRBJ2-1; the D gene is possibly TRBD1 (6 bases). Germline V gene lookup returns CDR1 SGHDT and CDR2 YYEEEE. The length of the CDR3 is 15 residues. The V and J ends lost 0 bases and 4 bases respectively, with 11 bases between them.